One sample yielded the 9 T cell receptor beta chains listed below, sequenced in a study of beta chain features in type 1 diabetes (dated by TCRdb to 2017 to 2018). The library was obtained by the immunoSEQ multiplex PCR assay. The High Capacity cDNA Reverse Transcription Kit was used to reverse transcribe all of the isolated RNA, meaning that expressed TCRB transcripts were what got sequenced. Here the immuneACCESS table is served through TCRdb, limited to in-frame sequences with V and J called. Missing clones are a known gap in these copies; in checked studies unresolved V genes cover under half, and the rest lacks a known reason. This sample gives 350,000 to 450,000 clones in total; around 16% of them show up just once. The ten largest clones represent 0.019% of the sample. Sequenced: naive CD4+ T cells from blood. The cell subset or site tag for this specimen amounts to: true naive CD4+ T cells. The receptors were sampled from a woman between 18 and 30 years old in good health.

The chain carries TRBV4-2 and TRBJ2-7, with 7 bases fitting TRBD1. The trim removed 0 bases at V and 0 bases at J, leaving 5 bases unmatched. Per the germline V gene, CDR1 is LGHNA and CDR2 is YNFKEQ. This CDR3 has 16 amino acids. The CDR3: CASSQESNRGSYEQYF. In nucleotides, the CDR3 is TGTGCCAGCAGCCAAGAAAGTAACAGGGGCTCCTACGAGCAGTACTTC.

V and J are TRBV4-1 and TRBJ1-5; 11 nucleotides align to TRBD1. The ends lost 4 bases at V and 4 bases at J; junction bases unmatched: 6. Germline V gives CDR1 MGHRA, CDR2 YSYEKL. The CDR3 is 16 residues long. CDR3 loop: CASSPGQGAWNQPQHF. The CDR3, as DNA: TGCGCCAGCAGCCCTGGACAGGGGGCTTGGAATCAGCCCCAGCATTTT.

V usage is TRBV18 and J usage is TRBJ2-5; no clear D gene. The CDR3 is 15 residues long. Germline V gene sequence: CDR1 KGHSH, CDR2 LQKENI. The germline V and J ends were trimmed by 4 bases and 2 bases, with 14 bases remaining between them. The CDR3, as DNA: TGTGCCAGCTCACAAAGTGCTTCGCGGCAAGAGACCCAGTACTTC. Translating it yields CASSQSASRQETQYF.

This clone was picked up a small number of times. This chain uses TRBV25-1 with TRBJ1-2; a weak D match, TRBD1 (5 bases). From germline, CDR1 is MGHDK and CDR2 SYGVNS. Trimming cost V 2 bases and J 4 bases, with 8 bases left between them. The CDR3 contains 13 residues. The CDR3 protein is CASSEDQGYGYTF. The CDR3 DNA sequence: TGTGCCAGCAGTGAAGACCAGGGCTATGGCTACACCTTC.

The rearrangement uses TRBV7-2 and TRBJ2-7, with TRBD2 matching over 9 bases. The length of the CDR3 is 16 residues. The ends lost 4 bases at V and 4 bases at J; junction bases unmatched: 11. From germline, CDR1 is SGHTA and CDR2 FQGNSA. The CDR3 reads CASSSVTSGSKYEQYF. The CDR3 DNA reads TGTGCCAGCAGCTCTGTGACTAGCGGAAGCAAATACGAGCAGTACTTC.

The chain joins TRBV30 to TRBJ2-1; 7 bases agree with TRBD1. The germline V gene encodes CDR1 GTSNPN and CDR2 SVGIG (reference sequence). The junction had 5 bases not matched to a gene; V was cut back by 0 bases and J by 6 bases. This CDR3 has 14 residues. CDR3 loop: CAWSVNRGFNEQFF. CDR3 coding DNA: TGTGCCTGGAGTGTAAACAGGGGCTTCAATGAGCAGTTCTTC.

The V gene is TRBV30, the J gene TRBJ1-5, with 9 bases lining up with TRBD1. The CDR3 is 14 residues long. V gave up 2 bases and J gave up 7 bases; unmatched junction bases: 6. The germline V gene has CDR1 GTSNPN and CDR2 SVGIG (reference sequence). The CDR3 sequence: CAWSTQGAWQPQHF. The CDR3 nucleotides read TGTGCCTGGAGTACACAGGGGGCTTGGCAGCCCCAGCATTTT.

A few counts support this clone. V usage is TRBV7-8 and J usage is TRBJ1-5, with D maybe TRBD1 (6 bases). The CDR3 contains 14 residues. V was trimmed by 5 bases and J by 3 bases, leaving 11 bases between them. Germline V gives CDR1 SGHVS, CDR2 FQNEAQ. The CDR3 coding sequence is TGTGCCAGCAGCCCCTGGACAGACAATCAGCCCCAGCATTTT. It yields the protein CASSPWTDNQPQHF.

This clone has only a few counts. The chain links TRBV7-9 to TRBJ2-3; perhaps TRBD2 as D (5 bases). The CDR3 is 14 amino acids. V lost 5 bases and J lost 1, with 10 bases in between. Germline CDR1 and CDR2: SEHNR and FQNEAQ (reference sequence). The CDR3 here is CASSPRGGTDTQYF. The CDR3 coding sequence is TGTGCCAGCAGCCCCCGGGGTGGCACAGATACGCAGTATTTT.